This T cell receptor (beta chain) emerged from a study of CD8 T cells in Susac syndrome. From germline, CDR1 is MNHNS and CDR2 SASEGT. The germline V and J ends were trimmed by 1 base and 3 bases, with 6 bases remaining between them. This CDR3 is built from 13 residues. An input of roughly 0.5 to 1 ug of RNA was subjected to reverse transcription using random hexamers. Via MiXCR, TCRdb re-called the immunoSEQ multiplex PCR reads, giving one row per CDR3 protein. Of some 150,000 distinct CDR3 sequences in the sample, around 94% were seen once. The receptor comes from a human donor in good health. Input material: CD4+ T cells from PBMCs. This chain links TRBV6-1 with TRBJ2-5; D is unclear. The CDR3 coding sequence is TGTGCCAGCAGTGAAGTCTGGGAAGAGACCCAGTACTTC. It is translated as CASSEVWEETQYF.